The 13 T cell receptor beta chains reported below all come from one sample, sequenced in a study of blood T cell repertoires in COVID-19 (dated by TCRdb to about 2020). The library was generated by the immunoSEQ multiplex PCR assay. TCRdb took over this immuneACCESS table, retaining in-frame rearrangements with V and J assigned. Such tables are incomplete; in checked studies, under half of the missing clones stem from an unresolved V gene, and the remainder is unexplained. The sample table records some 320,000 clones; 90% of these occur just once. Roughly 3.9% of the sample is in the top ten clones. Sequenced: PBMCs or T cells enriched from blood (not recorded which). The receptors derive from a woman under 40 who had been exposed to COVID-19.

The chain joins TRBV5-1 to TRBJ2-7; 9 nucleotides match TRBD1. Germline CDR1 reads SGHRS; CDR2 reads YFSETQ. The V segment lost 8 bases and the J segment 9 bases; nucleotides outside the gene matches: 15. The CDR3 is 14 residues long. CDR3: CAREHGMGQGLQYF. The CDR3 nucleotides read TGCGCCAGAGAACACGGGATGGGACAGGGACTGCAGTACTTC.

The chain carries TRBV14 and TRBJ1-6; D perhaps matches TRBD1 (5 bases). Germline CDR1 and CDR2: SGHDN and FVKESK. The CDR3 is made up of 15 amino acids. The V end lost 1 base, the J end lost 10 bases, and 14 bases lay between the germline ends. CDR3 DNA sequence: TGTGCCAGCAGCCAAGTTAGGGGCAAGGAATCACCCCTCCACTTT. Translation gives CASSQVRGKESPLHF.

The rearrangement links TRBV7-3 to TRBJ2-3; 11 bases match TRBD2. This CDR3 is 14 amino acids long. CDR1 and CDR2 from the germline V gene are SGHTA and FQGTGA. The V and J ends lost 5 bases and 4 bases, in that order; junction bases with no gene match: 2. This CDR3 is CASSHSGGADTQYF. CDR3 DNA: TGTGCCAGCAGCCATAGCGGGGGGGCAGATACGCAGTATTTT.

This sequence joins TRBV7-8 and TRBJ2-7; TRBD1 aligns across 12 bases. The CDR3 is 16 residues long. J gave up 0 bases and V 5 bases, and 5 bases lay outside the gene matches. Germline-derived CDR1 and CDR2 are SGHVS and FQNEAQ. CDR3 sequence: CASSGTGGPFSYEQYF. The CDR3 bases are TGTGCCAGCAGCGGGACAGGGGGCCCGTTCTCCTACGAGCAGTACTTC.

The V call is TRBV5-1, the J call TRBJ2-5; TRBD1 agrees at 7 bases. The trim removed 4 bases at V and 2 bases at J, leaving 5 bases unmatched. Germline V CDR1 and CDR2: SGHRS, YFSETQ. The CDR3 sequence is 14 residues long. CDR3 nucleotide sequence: TGCGCCAGCAGCAAAGGGACAGTGCAAGAGACCCAGTACTTC. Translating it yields CASSKGTVQETQYF.

The CDR3 protein is CASSQDLERKGAEAFF. DNA for the CDR3: TGCGCCAGCAGCCAAGATTTGGAGCGGAAAGGAGCTGAAGCTTTCTTT. V and J are TRBV4-1 and TRBJ1-1; D unclear. Trimming took 0 bases from V and 6 from J, leaving 17 bases between them. Germline V gene lookup returns CDR1 MGHRA and CDR2 YSYEKL. There are 16 residues in the CDR3.

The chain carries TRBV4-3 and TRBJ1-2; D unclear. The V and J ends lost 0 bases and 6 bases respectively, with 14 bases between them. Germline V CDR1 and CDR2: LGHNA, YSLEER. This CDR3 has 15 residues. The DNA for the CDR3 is TGCGCCAGCAGCCAAGACCGAGGCCAGTTCAATGGCTACACCTTC. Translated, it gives CASSQDRGQFNGYTF.

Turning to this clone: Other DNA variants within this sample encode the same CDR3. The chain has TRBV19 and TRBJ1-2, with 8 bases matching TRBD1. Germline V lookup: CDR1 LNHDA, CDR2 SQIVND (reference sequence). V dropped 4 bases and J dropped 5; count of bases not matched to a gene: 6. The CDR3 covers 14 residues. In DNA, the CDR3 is TGTGCCAGTAGTACAGGTCAGGGGGCTTATGGCTACACCTTC. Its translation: CASSTGQGAYGYTF.

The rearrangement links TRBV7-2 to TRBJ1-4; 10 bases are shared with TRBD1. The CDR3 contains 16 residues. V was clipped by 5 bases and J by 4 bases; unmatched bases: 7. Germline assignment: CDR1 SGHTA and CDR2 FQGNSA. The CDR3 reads CASSPRQGAYNEKLFF. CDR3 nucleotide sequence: TGTGCCAGCAGCCCGCGACAGGGGGCTTATAATGAAAAACTGTTTTTT. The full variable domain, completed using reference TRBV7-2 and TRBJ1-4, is GAGVSQSPSNKVTEKGKDVELRCDPISGHTALYWYRQSLGQGLEFLIYFQGNSAPDKSGLPSDRFSAERTGGSVSTLTIQRTQQEDSAVYLCASSPRQGAYNEKLFFGSGTQLSVL.

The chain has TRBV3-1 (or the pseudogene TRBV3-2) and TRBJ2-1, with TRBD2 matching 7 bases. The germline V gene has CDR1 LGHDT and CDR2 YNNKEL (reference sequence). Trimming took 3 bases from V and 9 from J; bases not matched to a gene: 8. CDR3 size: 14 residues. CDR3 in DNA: TGTGCCAGCAGCCACCTAAGCGGGGAGGGTGAGCAGTTCTTC. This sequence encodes CASSHLSGEGEQFF.

CDR3 sequence reads: CASSLGQGAGAKNIQYF. In DNA form, the CDR3 reads TGTGCCAGCAGCTTGGGACAGGGGGCTGGGGCCAAAAACATTCAGTACTTC. The V gene is TRBV7-9, the J gene TRBJ2-4; 12 nucleotides match TRBD1. Germline CDR1 SEHNR, CDR2 FQNEAQ (reference sequence). The CDR3 is 17 amino acids. The V gene end was trimmed by 3 bases and the J gene end by 1 base; junction bases not matched to a gene: 4.

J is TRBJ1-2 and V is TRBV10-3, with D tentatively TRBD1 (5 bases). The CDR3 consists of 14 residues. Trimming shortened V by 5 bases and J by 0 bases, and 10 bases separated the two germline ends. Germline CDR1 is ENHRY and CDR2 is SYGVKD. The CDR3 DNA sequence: TGTGCCATCAGTTACAGGTCTGCTAACTATGGCTACACCTTC. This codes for CAISYRSANYGYTF.

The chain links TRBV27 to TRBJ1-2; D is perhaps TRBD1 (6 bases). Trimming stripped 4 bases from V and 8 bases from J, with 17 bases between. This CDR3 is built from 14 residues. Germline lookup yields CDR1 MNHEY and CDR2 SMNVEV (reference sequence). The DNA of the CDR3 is TGTGCCAGCAGTTCCCCCCAGACAGGTGGAGGCTACACCTTC. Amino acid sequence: CASSSPQTGGGYTF.